The sequence of this T cell receptor (beta chain) was determined in a study of T cell responses to AZD1222 COVID-19 vaccine. Turning to this clone: Its antigen remains unidentified.

The V end lost 4 bases, the J end lost 8 bases, and 12 bases lay between the germline ends. CDR1 GTSNPN and CDR2 SVGIG come from the germline V gene (reference sequence). CDR3 size: 13 residues. Findings and limits, study-wide: Spike-specific TCR breadth and depth were elevated following two AZD1222 doses. Mostly white British, mostly female donors; authors suggested clonal diversity may be underestimated.

The protocol was immunoSEQ multiplex PCR, while the TCRdb copy is restricted to in-frame clones and leaves out a portion. Seen here are around 140,000 clones, approximately 95% observed once, and the top ten hold around 0.9%. This clonotype was obtained from an adult in good health. Source: peripheral blood, taken on day 0 of MenACWY control vaccination. The chain uses TRBV30 and TRBJ1-6, with D tentatively TRBD1 (5 bases). The CDR3 sequence: CAWTGGLDSPLHF. The CDR3 coding sequence is TGTGCCTGGACTGGGGGGTTGGATTCACCCCTCCACTTT.